The 3 T cell receptor beta chains below come from one sample, sequenced in a study of radiotherapy plus CTLA-4 blockade in lung cancer. Profiling relied on immunoSEQ multiplex PCR, and the TCRdb table lists in-frame clones only, not all of them. The sample has about 98,000 clones; 88% are singletons. The sample consisted of peripheral blood, taken from a patient treated with radiotherapy plus ipilimumab. The receptors come from a human donor with non-small cell lung cancer that progressed on radiotherapy plus ipilimumab.

The V gene is TRBV10-3, the J gene TRBJ1-4; TRBD1 aligns across 9 bases. From germline, CDR1 is ENHRY and CDR2 SYGVKD. V dropped 7 bases and J dropped 4; count of bases not matched to a gene: 1. This CDR3 is 13 amino acids long. This CDR3 reads CAIKGQGNEKLFF. The DNA of the CDR3 is TGTGCCATCAAGGGACAGGGTAATGAAAAACTGTTTTTT.

This clone appeared a single time. The CDR3 sequence: CASSRDQSGEAFF. CDR3 sequence (DNA): TGTGCCAGCAGCCGCGACCAGTCCGGTGAAGCTTTCTTT. The genes are TRBV7-3 and TRBJ1-1; D gene uncertain. The CDR3 loop spans 13 amino acids. Trimming pared 5 bases from V and 7 bases from J, leaving 14 bases between. Germline V gene lookup returns CDR1 SGHTA and CDR2 FQGTGA.

V gene TRBV28 combines with J gene TRBJ1-5; no reliable D call. Trimming cost V 2 bases and J 2 bases, with 13 bases left between them. The CDR3 loop spans 16 amino acids. From germline, CDR1 is MDHEN and CDR2 SYDVKM. The CDR3 here is CASSLARGRGNQPQHF. Here the CDR3 DNA reads TGTGCCAGCAGTTTAGCGCGGGGTCGGGGCAATCAGCCCCAGCATTTT.